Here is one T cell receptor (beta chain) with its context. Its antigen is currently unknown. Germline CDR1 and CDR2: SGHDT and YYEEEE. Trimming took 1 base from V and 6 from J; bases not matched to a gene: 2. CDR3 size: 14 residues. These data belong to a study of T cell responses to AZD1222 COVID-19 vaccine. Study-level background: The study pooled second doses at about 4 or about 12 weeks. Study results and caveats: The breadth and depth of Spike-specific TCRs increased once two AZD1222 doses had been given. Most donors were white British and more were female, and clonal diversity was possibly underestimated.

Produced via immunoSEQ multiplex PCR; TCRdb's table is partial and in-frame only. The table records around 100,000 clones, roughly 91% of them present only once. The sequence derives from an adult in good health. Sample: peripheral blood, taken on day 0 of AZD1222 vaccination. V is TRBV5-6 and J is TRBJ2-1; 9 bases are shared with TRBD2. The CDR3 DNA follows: TGTGCCAGCAGCTTGAAGCGGGAGGTCAATGAGCAGTTCTTC. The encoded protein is CASSLKREVNEQFF.